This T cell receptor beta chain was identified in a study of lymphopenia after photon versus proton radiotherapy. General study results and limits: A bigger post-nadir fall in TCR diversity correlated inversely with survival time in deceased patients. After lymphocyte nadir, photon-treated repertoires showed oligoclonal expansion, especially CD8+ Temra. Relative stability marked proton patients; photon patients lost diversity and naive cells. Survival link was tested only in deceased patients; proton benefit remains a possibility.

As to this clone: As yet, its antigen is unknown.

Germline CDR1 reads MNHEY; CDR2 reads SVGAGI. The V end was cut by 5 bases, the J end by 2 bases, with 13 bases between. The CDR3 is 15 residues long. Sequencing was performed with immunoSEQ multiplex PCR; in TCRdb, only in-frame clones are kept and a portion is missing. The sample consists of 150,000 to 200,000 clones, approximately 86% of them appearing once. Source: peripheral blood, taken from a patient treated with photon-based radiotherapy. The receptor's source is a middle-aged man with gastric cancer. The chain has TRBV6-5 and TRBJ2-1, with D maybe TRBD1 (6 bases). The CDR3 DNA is TGTGCCAGCAGTCACAGCGAGGGGGCCTACAATGAGCAGTTCTTC. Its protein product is CASSHSEGAYNEQFF.